One TCR beta chain is described in this entry. Its cognate antigen is unknown. The authors took one heparinised blood draw, averaging about 120 mL, from each donor. In germline, CDR1 is SGDLS, CDR2 YYNGEE. Trimming removed 1 base from V and 1 base from J; junction bases left unmatched: 6. This CDR3 spans 16 amino acids. This sample is part of a study of beta chain features in type 1 diabetes. The isolated RNA, all of it, was reverse transcribed, so expressed TCRB transcripts were what got sequenced. Assay used: immunoSEQ multiplex PCR; TCRdb lists only in-frame clones, some missing. Of about 22,000 clones in the sample, more than 45% were seen once. Study-level findings and limits: Shorter TCRB CDR3s, moderately but significantly so, were found in Type 1 diabetes patients in all four CD4+ subsets.

Sequenced sample: stem cell memory CD4+ T cells from blood. This clonotype was sampled from a man younger than 30 with type 1 diabetes. The J gene is TRBJ2-5, the V gene TRBV9, with TRBD1 matching over 8 bases. The CDR3 reads CASSVTGQGRQETQYF. The CDR3, as DNA: TGTGCCAGCAGCGTAACAGGACAGGGACGCCAAGAGACCCAGTACTTC.